This T cell receptor (beta chain) was found in a study of T cells in Graves' hyperthyroidism and ophthalmopathy. The sample holds many counts of this clonotype. Trimming shortened V by 6 bases and J by 4 bases, and 22 bases separated the two germline ends. The CDR3 length is 15 residues. Germline V CDR1 and CDR2: DFQATT, SNEGSKA (reference sequence). Amplified TCR beta CDR3 regions came from RNA transcripts. First-round RT-PCR of the TCR CDR3 relied on the HTBI primer set. A single record per CDR3 protein comes from TCRdb applying MiXCR to the multiplex PCR reads. The table lists hundreds of thousands of distinct CDR3 sequences, around 14% of them singletons.

Sequences were obtained from blood. This rearrangement joins TRBV20-1 to TRBJ2-7, with D possibly called TRBD1 or TRBD2 (5 bases each). This clonotype was obtained from a woman between 18 and 29 years old with Graves' hyperthyroidism. DNA for the CDR3: TGCAGTGCCCCTACATTTGGGCAGGGCGGGTACGAGCAGTACTTC. Translated: CSAPTFGQGGYEQYF.